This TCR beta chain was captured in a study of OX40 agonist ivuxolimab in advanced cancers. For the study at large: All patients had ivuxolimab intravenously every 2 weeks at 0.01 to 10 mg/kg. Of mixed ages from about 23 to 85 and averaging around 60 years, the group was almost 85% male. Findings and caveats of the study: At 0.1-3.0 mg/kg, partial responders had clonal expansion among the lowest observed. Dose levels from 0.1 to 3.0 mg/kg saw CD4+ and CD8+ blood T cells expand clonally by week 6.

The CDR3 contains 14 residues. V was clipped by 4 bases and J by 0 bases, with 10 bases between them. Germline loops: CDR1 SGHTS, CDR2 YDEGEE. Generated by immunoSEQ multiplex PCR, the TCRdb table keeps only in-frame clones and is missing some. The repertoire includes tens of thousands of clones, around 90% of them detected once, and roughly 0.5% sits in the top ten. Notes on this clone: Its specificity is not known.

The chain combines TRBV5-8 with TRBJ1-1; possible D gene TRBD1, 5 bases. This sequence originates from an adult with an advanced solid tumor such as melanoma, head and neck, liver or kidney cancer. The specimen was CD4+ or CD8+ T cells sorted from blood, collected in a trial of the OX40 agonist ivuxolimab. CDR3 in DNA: TGTGCCAGCAGCAAGGGACGGCTGAACACTGAAGCTTTCTTT. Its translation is CASSKGRLNTEAFF.